The 31 T cell receptor beta chains below come from one sample, sequenced in a study of blood T cell repertoires in COVID-19. The assay was immunoSEQ multiplex PCR, and TCRdb's table has in-frame clones only and misses some. The sample lists over 70,000 clones; approximately 82% were seen once. The material sequenced was peripheral blood. Receptor source: a man aged 60-69 years with acute or convalescent COVID-19.

The rearrangement uses TRBV7-9 and TRBJ2-7, with 13 bases identical to TRBD2. Germline lookup yields CDR1 SEHNR and CDR2 FQNEAQ (reference sequence). CDR3 size: 17 residues. V trimming: 4 bases; J trimming: 3 bases; junction bases outside the gene matches: 9. The CDR3 loop reads CASSSGLAGARIYEQYF. In DNA form, the CDR3 reads TGTGCCAGCAGCTCTGGACTAGCGGGAGCCCGAATCTACGAGCAGTACTTC.

This chain joins TRBV12-3 or TRBV12-4 and TRBJ2-7; D perhaps matches TRBD1 (5 bases). V lost 8 bases and J lost 9, with 14 bases in between. The CDR3 spans 11 residues. The CDR3 here is CASSKARGQYF. The CDR3 DNA reads as TGTGCCAGCTCTAAGGCTAGGGGGCAGTACTTC.

Only one count was recorded for this clone. The V gene is TRBV9, the J gene TRBJ2-1; D may be TRBD2 (6 bases). V shed 2 bases and J shed 1 base, with 16 bases lying between them. Looked up from germline, CDR1 is SGDLS and CDR2 is YYNGEE. CDR3 length: 17 residues. The CDR3 DNA sequence: TGTGCCAGCAGCGTGGTGAGTTCGGGAGTTTCCTACAATGAGCAGTTCTTC. The encoded protein is CASSVVSSGVSYNEQFF.

This chain joins TRBV7-9 and TRBJ1-1; D not certain. V gave up 2 bases and J gave up 2 bases, with 9 bases separating them. The CDR3 loop spans 14 amino acids. Germline-derived CDR1 and CDR2 are SEHNR and FQNEAQ (reference sequence). The CDR3 loop is CASSLFGANTEAFF. CDR3 DNA: TGTGCCAGCAGCTTATTCGGTGCAAACACTGAAGCTTTCTTT. Filled out from reference TRBV7-9 and TRBJ1-1, the complete variable domain reads DTGVSQNPRHKITKRGQNVTFRCDPISEHNRLYWYRQTLGQGPEFLTYFQNEAQLEKSRLLSDRFSAERPKGSFSTLEIQRTEQGDSAMYLCASSLFGANTEAFFGQGTRLTVV.

The chain couples TRBV7-3 to TRBJ1-1; D unclear. The V gene lost 3 bases and the J gene lost 0 bases, with 5 bases spanning the gap. Germline CDR1 is SGHTA and CDR2 is FQGTGA. The CDR3 is 13 residues long. CDR3 region: CASSLLVNTEAFF. CDR3 coding DNA: TGTGCCAGCAGCTTGTTAGTGAACACTGAAGCTTTCTTT.

This clone came up a few times. The chain combines TRBV5-6 with TRBJ1-3, with D hard to call. CDR1 is SGHDT and CDR2 is YYEEEE in the germline V gene. V lost 2 bases to trimming and J lost 0 bases, with 3 bases between them. The CDR3 is made up of 13 amino acids. The CDR3 is CASSFFSGNTIYF. DNA for the CDR3: TGTGCCAGCAGCTTCTTCTCTGGAAACACCATATATTTT.

This clone was observed once. The V gene is TRBV6-2 or TRBV6-3, the J gene TRBJ1-2, with no clear D. V was shortened by 0 bases and J by 14 bases, with 10 bases between the two germline ends. This CDR3 spans 11 amino acids. CDR1 MNHEY and CDR2 SVGEGT come from the germline V gene. The CDR3 DNA reads TGTGCCAGCAGTTACTCGCAGGCCAAAACCTTC. It specifies CASSYSQAKTF.

V usage is TRBV3-1 (or the pseudogene TRBV3-2) and J usage is TRBJ2-2; 11 positions agree with TRBD1. Per the germline V gene, CDR1 is LGHDT and CDR2 is YNNKEL (reference sequence). The CDR3 is 16 amino acids. Trimming removed 4 bases from V and 7 bases from J; junction bases left unmatched: 8. The CDR3 region is CASSPGTGGRLGELFF. Written as DNA, the CDR3 is TGTGCCAGCAGCCCCGGGACAGGGGGACGTCTCGGGGAGCTGTTTTTT.

The rearrangement links TRBV10-3 to TRBJ1-5; unclear D gene. Trimming took off 9 bases at V and 4 bases at J, with 10 bases between the two ends. The CDR3 runs to 12 residues. CDR1 is ENHRY and CDR2 is SYGVKD in the germline V gene. This chain's CDR3 is CAINSPNQPQHF. The CDR3 bases are TGTGCCATAAACAGCCCTAATCAGCCCCAGCATTTT.

CDR3 residues: CASIAYAGNEQYF. DNA for the CDR3: TGTGCCAGCATCGCCTACGCAGGGAACGAGCAGTACTTC. V and J are TRBV5-5 and TRBJ2-7, with a weak D call TRBD1 (5 bases). This CDR3 spans 13 amino acids. From germline, CDR1 is SGHKS and CDR2 YYEKEE (reference sequence). Trimming cost V 6 bases and J 5 bases, with 15 bases left between them.

The rearrangement uses TRBV6-5 and TRBJ2-2, with D unclear. Trimming pared 5 bases from V and 6 bases from J, leaving 7 bases between. Germline CDR1 MNHEY, CDR2 SVGAGI. This CDR3 comprises 12 residues. The CDR3 DNA is TGTGCCAGCAGTCCCCGAGCCGGGGAGCTGTTTTTT. Translating it yields CASSPRAGELFF.

The rearrangement joins TRBV5-1 to TRBJ2-2, with 8 bases identical to TRBD1. Unmatched junction bases numbered 10, after V lost 3 bases and J lost 6 bases. Per germline, CDR1 SGHRS and CDR2 YFSETQ. This CDR3 has 16 residues. The CDR3 DNA reads as TGCGCCAGCAGCTCTACAGGGGGTTTCTCTCCCGGGGAGCTGTTTTTT. Amino acids: CASSSTGGFSPGELFF. Full variable domain (rest looked up from reference TRBV5-1 and TRBJ2-2): KAGVTQTPRYLIKTRGQQVTLSCSPISGHRSVSWYQQTPGQGLQFLFEYFSETQRNKGNFPGRFSGRQFSNSRSEMNVSTLELGDSALYLCASSSTGGFSPGELFFGEGSRLTVL.

The chain recombines TRBV6-5 with TRBJ1-1; 7 bases map to TRBD1. Trimming cost V 3 bases and J 3 bases; bases outside gene matches: 4. The CDR3 is made up of 14 amino acids. The germline CDR1 and CDR2 sequences are MNHEY and SVGAGI. CDR3 residues: CASSYRTGDTEAFF. The CDR3 region has the DNA TGTGCCAGCAGTTATCGTACAGGGGACACTGAAGCTTTCTTT.

The gene calls are TRBV7-9 and TRBJ2-2, with 7 positions matching TRBD2. The CDR3 totals 17 residues. The J segment lost 2 bases and the V segment lost 6 bases, leaving 12 bases of the junction unmatched. CDR1 is SEHNR, CDR2 FQNEAQ, per germline (reference sequence). As DNA, the CDR3 is TGTGCCAGCAGTCGAGGAGTCTCTAGCGGAAACACCGGGGAGCTGTTTTTT. Translation gives CASSRGVSSGNTGELFF.

The chain couples TRBV30 to TRBJ1-2; D is ambiguous. The V gene lost 5 bases and the J gene lost 1 base, with 11 bases spanning the gap. Germline assignment: CDR1 GTSNPN and CDR2 SVGIG (reference sequence). There are 13 residues in the CDR3. The CDR3 reads CAWAEGYNYGYTF. Here the CDR3 DNA reads TGTGCCTGGGCAGAGGGTTATAACTATGGCTACACCTTC.

This chain joins TRBV7-6 and TRBJ2-2; D gene unclear. With 1 base removed from V and 5 bases from J, the gap between germline ends came to 8 bases. In germline, CDR1 is SGHVS, CDR2 FNYEAQ. The CDR3 runs to 14 residues. The DNA for the CDR3 is TGTGCCAGCAGCTTAGGTGGCTTGACCGGGGAGCTGTTTTTT. Amino acids: CASSLGGLTGELFF.

The chain recombines TRBV21-1 with TRBJ2-7; the table's D call TRBD2 went unverified against the DNA. TRBV21-1 is tagged as a pseudogene. The CDR3 covers 16 residues. The CDR3 loop reads CASSTHPPAGVDEQYF. The CDR3 DNA follows: TGTGCCAGCAGCACCCATCCCCCAGCGGGAGTCGATGAGCAGTACTTC.

The J gene is TRBJ2-1, the V gene TRBV27; 8 bases align to TRBD2. Germline V gene sequence: CDR1 MNHEY, CDR2 SMNVEV (reference sequence). V trimming: 2 bases; J trimming: 4 bases; junction bases outside the gene matches: 4. The length of the CDR3 is 15 residues. The CDR3 bases are TGTGCCAGCAGTTTAAGACTAGCGAGTTACAATGAGCAGTTCTTC. This translates into CASSLRLASYNEQFF.

J is TRBJ2-5 and V is TRBV6-5; D uncertain. CDR1 and CDR2 (germline): MNHEY, SVGAGI. Trimming took off 0 bases at V and 5 bases at J, with 4 bases between the two ends. The CDR3 is made up of 12 amino acids. CDR3 sequence: CASSYSFETQYF. The CDR3 DNA reads as TGTGCCAGCAGTTACTCCTTCGAGACCCAGTACTTC.

This clone has a single count. CDR3 sequence (DNA): TGCAGTGCTAGTGAACCCTGGGACACTGCCTACGAGCAGTACTTC. Protein product: CSASEPWDTAYEQYF. The chain joins TRBV20-1 to TRBJ2-7; TRBD1 is a possible D gene (6 bases). Trimming stripped 3 bases from V and 2 bases from J, with 17 bases between. This CDR3 has 15 residues. In germline, CDR1 is DFQATT, CDR2 SNEGSKA (reference sequence).

The V call is TRBV5-6, the J call TRBJ1-2; no definite D call. The germline CDR1 and CDR2 sequences are SGHDT and YYEEEE. This CDR3 is built from 14 residues. Trimming removed 4 bases from V and 2 bases from J, with 12 bases in between. The CDR3 region has the DNA TGTGCCAGCAGCCCCGTCCAGGCAAACTATGGCTACACCTTC. Amino acids: CASSPVQANYGYTF.

The chain employs TRBV28 and TRBJ1-1; D ambiguous. CDR3 length: 13 amino acids. Germline V gives CDR1 MDHEN, CDR2 SYDVKM. V lost 5 bases, J lost 2 bases, and 9 bases lay in between. The CDR3 spells CASSPRKNTEAFF. CDR3 in DNA: TGTGCCAGCAGTCCCAGGAAAAACACTGAAGCTTTCTTT.

This sequence joins TRBV7-2 and TRBJ2-7; D perhaps matches TRBD1 (6 bases). CDR1 is SGHTA, CDR2 FQGNSA, per germline. The CDR3 totals 15 residues. The ends were cut back, 4 bases at V and 4 bases at J, with 17 bases in the middle. CDR3 sequence reads: CASSSSGANRYEQYF. CDR3 coding DNA: TGTGCCAGCAGCTCTTCAGGGGCAAACCGGTACGAGCAGTACTTC. Using reference TRBV7-2 and TRBJ2-7 for the parts outside the CDR3, the full variable domain is GAGVSQSPSNKVTEKGKDVELRCDPISGHTALYWYRQSLGQGLEFLIYFQGNSAPDKSGLPSDRFSAERTGGSVSTLTIQRTQQEDSAVYLCASSSSGANRYEQYFGPGTRLTVT.

The rearrangement joins TRBV5-6 to TRBJ2-2, with 8 bases lining up with TRBD1. The CDR3 runs to 15 residues. Per germline, CDR1 SGHDT and CDR2 YYEEEE. Trimming removed 3 bases from V and 1 base from J; junction bases left unmatched: 2. DNA of the CDR3: TGTGCCAGCAGCTGGGGGACAGGGAACACCGGGGAGCTGTTTTTT. It specifies CASSWGTGNTGELFF.

The V and J genes are TRBV7-2 and TRBJ2-4; 7 bases fit TRBD2. This CDR3 region has 13 residues. CDR1 and CDR2 from the germline V gene are SGHTA and FQGNSA. J gave up 9 bases and V 5 bases, and 7 bases lay outside the gene matches. Here the CDR3 reads CASSAGGSGIQYF. DNA of the CDR3: TGTGCCAGCAGCGCCGGGGGGTCAGGCATTCAGTACTTC.

The chain couples TRBV6-5 to TRBJ1-6; 7 bases map to TRBD1. V lost 0 bases to trimming and J lost 8 bases; unmatched junction nucleotides: 7. Germline loops: CDR1 MNHEY, CDR2 SVGAGI. The CDR3 is made up of 16 amino acids. DNA for the CDR3: TGTGCCAGCAGTTACTCGGCCGGGACAGCTGATTCACCCCTCCACTTT. Encoded protein: CASSYSAGTADSPLHF.

This rearrangement joins TRBV2 to TRBJ2-2; perhaps TRBD1 as D (6 bases). This CDR3 is 15 amino acids long. With 4 bases removed from V and 7 bases from J, the gap between germline ends came to 16 bases. CDR1 SNHLY and CDR2 FYNNEI come from the germline V gene. CDR3 bases: TGTGCCAGCAGTGGAGGGGACACATACGACGGGGAGCTGTTTTTT. Protein product: CASSGGDTYDGELFF.

A single count supports this clone. The gene calls are TRBV5-1 and TRBJ2-5, with 13 positions matching TRBD2. The CDR3 covers 16 residues. CDR1 and CDR2 from the germline V gene are SGHRS and YFSETQ. The V segment lost 3 bases and the J segment 5 bases; nucleotides outside the gene matches: 7. CDR3 region: CASSSWTSGGGETQYF. As DNA, the CDR3 is TGCGCCAGCAGCTCCTGGACTAGCGGGGGAGGGGAGACCCAGTACTTC. The complete variable domain, with remaining parts taken from reference TRBV5-1 and TRBJ2-5, reads KAGVTQTPRYLIKTRGQQVTLSCSPISGHRSVSWYQQTPGQGLQFLFEYFSETQRNKGNFPGRFSGRQFSNSRSEMNVSTLELGDSALYLCASSSWTSGGGETQYFGPGTRLLVL.

This clone was recorded only once. The CDR3 nucleotides read TGCGCCAGCAGCTTGGACGGGTATAATTCACCCCTCCACTTT. This sequence encodes CASSLDGYNSPLHF. The chain couples TRBV5-1 to TRBJ1-6, with D uncertain. The CDR3 spans 14 residues. Germline assignment: CDR1 SGHRS and CDR2 YFSETQ. V was trimmed by 0 bases and J by 4 bases, leaving 5 bases between them.

The chain couples TRBV7-2 to TRBJ1-2; the D is unclear. Deletions cut 4 bases from V and 4 bases from J, with 13 bases between. This CDR3 is built from 14 residues. Germline CDR1 SGHTA, CDR2 FQGNSA. Here the CDR3 DNA reads TGTGCCAGCAGCTCGAGCCGGGTATCCTATGGCTACACCTTC. Residues: CASSSSRVSYGYTF. Combining the CDR3 with reference TRBV7-2 and TRBJ1-2 gives the whole variable domain GAGVSQSPSNKVTEKGKDVELRCDPISGHTALYWYRQSLGQGLEFLIYFQGNSAPDKSGLPSDRFSAERTGGSVSTLTIQRTQQEDSAVYLCASSSSRVSYGYTFGSGTRLTVV.

V and J are TRBV7-2 and TRBJ2-3, with D tentatively TRBD2 (6 bases). Trimming left V 5 bases short and J 0 bases short, with 15 bases between. This CDR3 region has 16 residues. The germline V gene encodes CDR1 SGHTA and CDR2 FQGNSA. CDR3: CASSPRLVGSTDTQYF. The CDR3 nucleotides read TGTGCCAGCAGCCCACGACTAGTTGGGAGCACAGATACGCAGTATTTT.